The present T cell receptor (beta chain) was sequenced within a study of CD8 T cells in Susac syndrome. A quantity of roughly 0.5 to 1 ug RNA underwent reverse transcription using random hexamers. TCRdb called the immunoSEQ multiplex PCR reads again in MiXCR, with one record for every CDR3 protein. The sample has approximately 220,000 distinct CDR3 sequences, around nine tenths seen once. The T cells that were sequenced for TCR beta were CD8+ and CD4+ cells from blood. This CDR3 is 13 amino acids long. Germline V lookup: CDR1 MNHEY, CDR2 SVGAGI. With V trimmed by 5 bases and J by 3 bases, 1 base remained unmatched.

This clonotype was sampled from a human donor with multiple sclerosis. The sample comprised CD8+ T cells from PBMCs. The chain links TRBV6-5 to TRBJ2-7; 10 bases agree with TRBD2. Here the CDR3 reads CASSPSGSYEQYF. The CDR3 nucleotides are TGTGCCAGCAGTCCTAGCGGGAGCTACGAGCAGTACTTC.